The 8 T cell receptor beta chains listed next were all sequenced from one sample in a study of CD8 T cells in ankylosing spondylitis. TCRdb re-derived calls from the 5' RACE reads in MiXCR, one entry per CDR3 protein. The data contain 350,000 to 400,000 distinct CDR3 sequences, approximately 22% of them singletons. Sample: blood, either unsorted or a sorted T cell fraction (not recorded which). These receptors were taken from a male donor with ankylosing spondylitis or in good health (not recorded which).

The chain has TRBV5-6 and TRBJ2-7; no definite D call. The germline V gene encodes CDR1 SGHDT and CDR2 YYEEEE. The CDR3 length is 14 residues. Between the trimmed V and J ends, which lost 4 bases and 3 bases, there was a span of 14 bases. Here the CDR3 reads CASSPRYSDYEQYF. CDR3 nucleotide sequence: TGTGCCAGCAGCCCTAGGTACTCAGACTACGAGCAGTACTTC.

This clonotype occurred a few times. The chain links TRBV11-2 to TRBJ2-7, with 11 bases fitting TRBD1. J gave up 3 bases and V 6 bases, and 7 bases lay outside the gene matches. Germline CDR1 reads SGHAT; CDR2 reads FQNNGV. The CDR3 consists of 15 residues. The CDR3 sequence is CASSIRDRGIYEQYF. CDR3 nucleotide sequence: TGTGCCAGCAGTATAAGGGACAGGGGGATCTACGAGCAGTACTTC.

This chain connects TRBV27 to TRBJ2-7, with D tentatively TRBD2 (5 bases). V was trimmed by 3 bases and J by 3 bases, leaving 12 bases between them. This CDR3 is 14 amino acids long. Looked up from germline, CDR1 is MNHEY and CDR2 is SMNVEV (reference sequence). The CDR3 here is CASSLRGSVYEQYF. The CDR3 region has the DNA TGTGCCAGCAGTTTGAGAGGGTCGGTCTACGAGCAGTACTTC.

The CDR3 DNA follows: TGCAGCGTTGTTTGGGGGCAGATCCGCCCTCAGGAGTATTTT. Protein: CSVVWGQIRPQEYF. The rearrangement links TRBV29-1 to TRBJ2-3; perhaps TRBD1 as D (6 bases). V was pared by 4 bases and J by 13 bases, with 24 bases between. Germline values: CDR1 SQVTM, CDR2 ANQGSEA. There are 14 residues in the CDR3.

The table lists this clonotype with a few counts. The V gene is TRBV11-2, the J gene TRBJ2-3, with D possibly matching TRBD2 (6 bases). V was cut by 2 bases and J by 8 bases, with 20 bases left in between. Germline V lookup: CDR1 SGHAT, CDR2 FQNNGV. This CDR3 is built from 16 residues. CDR3 nucleotides: TGTGCCAGCAGCTTATCCGCGGGACTCACTTTCGGTACGCAGTATTTT. Translation gives CASSLSAGLTFGTQYF. Supplemented by reference TRBV11-2 and TRBJ2-3, the full variable domain reads EAGVAQSPRYKIIEKRQSVAFWCNPISGHATLYWYQQILGQGPKLLIQFQNNGVVDDSQLPKDRFSAERLKGVDSTLKIQPAKLEDSAVYLCASSLSAGLTFGTQYFGPGTRLTVL.

This clonotype has more than one count but fewer than ten. CDR3 protein: CSARPLAESTDTQYF. Written as DNA, the CDR3 is TGCAGTGCTCGTCCCTTAGCGGAAAGCACAGATACGCAGTATTTT. The rearrangement uses TRBV20-1 and TRBJ2-3; a weak D match, TRBD2 (6 bases). The CDR3 is 15 amino acids. The germline V and J ends were trimmed by 5 bases and 0 bases, with 15 bases remaining between them. Germline V gene data show CDR1 as DFQATT and CDR2 as SNEGSKA (reference sequence).

This clonotype was found a few times. J is TRBJ1-4 and V is TRBV28; no clear D gene. CDR1 and CDR2 (germline): MDHEN, SYDVKM. The CDR3 loop spans 13 amino acids. The ends were cut back, 6 bases at V and 7 bases at J, with 12 bases in the middle. The CDR3 DNA sequence: TGTGCCAGCAGGACTACGCGGGGTGAAAAACTGTTTTTT. As protein: CASRTTRGEKLFF.

This rearrangement joins TRBV7-3 to TRBJ2-2; 7 positions match TRBD2. There are 15 residues in the CDR3. The V and J ends lost 6 bases and 1 base, in that order; junction bases with no gene match: 5. CDR1 and CDR2 (germline): SGHTA, FQGTGA. The CDR3 protein is CASRASGLNTGELFF. CDR3 sequence (DNA): TGTGCCAGCAGGGCTAGCGGCTTGAACACCGGGGAGCTGTTTTTT.